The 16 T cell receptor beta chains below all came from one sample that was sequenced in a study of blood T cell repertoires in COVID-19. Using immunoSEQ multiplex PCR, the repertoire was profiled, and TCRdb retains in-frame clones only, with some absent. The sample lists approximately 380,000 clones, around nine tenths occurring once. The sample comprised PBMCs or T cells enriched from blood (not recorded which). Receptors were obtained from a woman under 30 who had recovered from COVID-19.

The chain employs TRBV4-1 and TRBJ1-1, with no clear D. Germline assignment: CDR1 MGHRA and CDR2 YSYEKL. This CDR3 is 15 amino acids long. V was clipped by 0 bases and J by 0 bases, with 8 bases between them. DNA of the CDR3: TGCGCCAGCAGCCAAGAGTGGCAGATGAACACTGAAGCTTTCTTT. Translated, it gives CASSQEWQMNTEAFF.

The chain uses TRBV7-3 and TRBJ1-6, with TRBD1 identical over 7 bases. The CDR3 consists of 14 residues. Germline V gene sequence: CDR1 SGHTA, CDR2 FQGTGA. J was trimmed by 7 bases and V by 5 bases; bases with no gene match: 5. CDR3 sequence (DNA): TGTGCCAGCAGCGTCGGGACAGCGAATTCACCCCTCCACTTT. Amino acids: CASSVGTANSPLHF.

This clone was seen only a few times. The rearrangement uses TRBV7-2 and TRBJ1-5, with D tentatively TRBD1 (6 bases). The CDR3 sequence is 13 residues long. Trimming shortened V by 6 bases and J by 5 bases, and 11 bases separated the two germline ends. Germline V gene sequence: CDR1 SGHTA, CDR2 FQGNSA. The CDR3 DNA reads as TGTGCCAGCAGTCATCAGGGGCATCAGCCCCAGCATTTT. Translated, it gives CASSHQGHQPQHF.

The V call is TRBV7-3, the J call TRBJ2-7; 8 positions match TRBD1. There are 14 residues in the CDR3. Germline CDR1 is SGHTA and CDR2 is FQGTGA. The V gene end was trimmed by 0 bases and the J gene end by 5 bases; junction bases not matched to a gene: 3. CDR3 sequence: CASSLTGDRNEQYF. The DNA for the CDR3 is TGTGCCAGCAGCTTAACGGGGGACAGGAACGAGCAGTACTTC.

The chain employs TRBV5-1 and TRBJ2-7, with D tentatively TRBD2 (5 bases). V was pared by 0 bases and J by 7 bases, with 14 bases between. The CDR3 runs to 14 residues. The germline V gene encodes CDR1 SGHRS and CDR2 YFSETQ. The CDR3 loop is CASSLVPGSVEQYF. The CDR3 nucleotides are TGCGCCAGCAGCTTGGTACCGGGGTCTGTGGAGCAGTACTTC. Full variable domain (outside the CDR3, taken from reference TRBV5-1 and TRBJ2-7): KAGVTQTPRYLIKTRGQQVTLSCSPISGHRSVSWYQQTPGQGLQFLFEYFSETQRNKGNFPGRFSGRQFSNSRSEMNVSTLELGDSALYLCASSLVPGSVEQYFGPGTRLTVT.

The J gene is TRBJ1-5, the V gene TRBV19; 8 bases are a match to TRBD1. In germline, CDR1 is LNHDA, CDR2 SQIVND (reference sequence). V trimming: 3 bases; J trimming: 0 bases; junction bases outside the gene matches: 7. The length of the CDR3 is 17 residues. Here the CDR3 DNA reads TGTGCCAGTAGTATTTTCAGGGGGCTCGGTAGCAATCAGCCCCAGCATTTT. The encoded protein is CASSIFRGLGSNQPQHF.

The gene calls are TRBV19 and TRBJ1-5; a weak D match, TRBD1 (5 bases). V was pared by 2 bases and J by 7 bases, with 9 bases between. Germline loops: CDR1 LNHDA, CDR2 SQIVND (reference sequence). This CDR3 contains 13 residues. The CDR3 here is CASSITGDQPQHF. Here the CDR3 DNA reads TGTGCCAGTAGTATAACAGGAGACCAGCCCCAGCATTTT.

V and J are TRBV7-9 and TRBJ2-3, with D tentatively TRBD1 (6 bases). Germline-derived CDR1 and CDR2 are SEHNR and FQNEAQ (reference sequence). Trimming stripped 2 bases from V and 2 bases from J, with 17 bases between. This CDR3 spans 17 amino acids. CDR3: CASSLMGLGQFTDTQYF. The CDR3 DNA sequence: TGTGCCAGCAGCTTAATGGGTCTTGGACAGTTCACAGATACGCAGTATTTT.

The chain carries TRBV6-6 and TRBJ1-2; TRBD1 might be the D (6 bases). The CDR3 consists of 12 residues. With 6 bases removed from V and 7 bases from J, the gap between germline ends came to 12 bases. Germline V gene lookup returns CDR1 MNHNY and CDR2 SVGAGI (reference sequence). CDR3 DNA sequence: TGTGCCAGCAGGCCTGGGGGGGCTGGCTACACCTTC. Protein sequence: CASRPGGAGYTF.

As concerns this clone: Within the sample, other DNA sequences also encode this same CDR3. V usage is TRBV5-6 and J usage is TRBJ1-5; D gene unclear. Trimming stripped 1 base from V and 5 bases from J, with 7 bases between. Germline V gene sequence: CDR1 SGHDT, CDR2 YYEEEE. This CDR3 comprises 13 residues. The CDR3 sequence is CASSLSRDQPQHF. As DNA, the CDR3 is TGTGCCAGCAGCTTGAGCCGGGATCAGCCCCAGCATTTT.

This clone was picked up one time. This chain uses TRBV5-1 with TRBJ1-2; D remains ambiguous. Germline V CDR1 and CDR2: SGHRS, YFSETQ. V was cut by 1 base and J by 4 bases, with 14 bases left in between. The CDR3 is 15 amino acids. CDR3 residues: CASSLSVIKSYGYTF. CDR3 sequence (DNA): TGCGCCAGCAGCTTGTCCGTTATCAAGAGCTATGGCTACACCTTC.

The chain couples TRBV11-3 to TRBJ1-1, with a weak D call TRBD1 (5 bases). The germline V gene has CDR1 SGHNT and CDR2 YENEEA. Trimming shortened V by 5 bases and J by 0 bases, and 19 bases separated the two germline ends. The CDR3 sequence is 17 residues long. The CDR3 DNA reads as TGTGCCAGCAGCCGAGGAGTCAGCCGGGGGATGAACACTGAAGCTTTCTTT. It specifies CASSRGVSRGMNTEAFF.

The CDR3 here is CASSSPRDTYGYTF. As DNA, the CDR3 is TGTGCCAGCAGTTCACCCCGGGACACCTATGGCTACACCTTC. This rearrangement joins TRBV6-5 to TRBJ1-2, with a tentative D call TRBD1 (6 bases). Between the trimmed V and J ends, which lost 4 bases and 4 bases, there was a span of 13 bases. Germline V gene sequence: CDR1 MNHEY, CDR2 SVGAGI. The CDR3 is 14 residues long.

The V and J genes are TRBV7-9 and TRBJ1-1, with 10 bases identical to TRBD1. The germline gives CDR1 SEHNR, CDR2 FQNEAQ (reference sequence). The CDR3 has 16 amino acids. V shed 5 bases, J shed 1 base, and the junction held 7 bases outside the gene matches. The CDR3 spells CASSPWTGGRNTEAFF. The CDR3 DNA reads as TGTGCCAGCAGCCCTTGGACAGGGGGGAGGAACACTGAAGCTTTCTTT.

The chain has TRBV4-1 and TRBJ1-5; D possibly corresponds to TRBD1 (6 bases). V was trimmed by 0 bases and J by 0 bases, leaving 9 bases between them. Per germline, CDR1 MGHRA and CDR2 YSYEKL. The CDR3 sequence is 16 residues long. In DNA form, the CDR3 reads TGCGCCAGCAGCCAAGAAAGGACAGATAGCAATCAGCCCCAGCATTTT. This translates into CASSQERTDSNQPQHF.

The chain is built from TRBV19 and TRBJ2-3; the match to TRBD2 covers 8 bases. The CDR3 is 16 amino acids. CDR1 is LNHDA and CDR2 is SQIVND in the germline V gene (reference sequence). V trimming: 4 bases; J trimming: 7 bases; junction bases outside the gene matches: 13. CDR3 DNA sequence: TGTGCCAGTAGTACCCATGCAGCGGGGGCTTGGAATACGCAGTATTTT. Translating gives CASSTHAAGAWNTQYF.